The rows below give T cell receptor beta chains drawn from one sample of a study of T cells after yellow fever vaccination. TCRdb independently ran MiXCR on the 5' RACE reads; one entry per CDR3 protein. The sample shows hundreds of thousands of distinct CDR3 sequences, 6% to 8% of them seen only once. The input for sequencing was PBMCs, taken 5 days after the yellow fever booster vaccination. These receptors all stem from a man aged 30 to 39 who received the YFV17D yellow fever vaccine. Both conserved end residues are part of each CDR3. A D gene is named only where the DNA matches it firmly. The size entry is marked missing in some rows and otherwise reads once, few, many or a size class.

V,D,size,J,DNA,CDR3
TRBV5-1,.,few,TRBJ2-1,TGCGCCAGCAGCGACCGAGGGAGGATCCTCTACAATGAGCAGTTCTTC,CASSDRGRILYNEQFF
TRBV11-2,.,.,TRBJ2-1,TGTGCCAGCAGCTTAGATCGGTTGAACAATGAGCAGTTCTTC,CASSLDRLNNEQFF
TRBV24-1,.,many,TRBJ1-5,TGTGCCACCAGTGATGCGGGTAACCAGCCCCAGCATTTT,CATSDAGNQPQHF
TRBV7-2,.,many,TRBJ1-6,TGTGCCAGCACCCTAAACTGGGGGAATTCACCCCTCCACTTT,CASTLNWGNSPLHF
TRBV28,.,few,TRBJ2-2,TGTGCCAGCAGCCAAGGACACACGAACACCGGGGAGCTGTTTTTT,CASSQGHTNTGELFF
TRBV20-1,.,.,TRBJ1-1,TGCAGTGCTATTGAGGGACACCCGAACACTGAAGCTTTCTTT,CSAIEGHPNTEAFF
TRBV12-3/TRBV12-4,.,few,TRBJ1-2,TGTGCCAGCAGTCCGCGACAGGCAACTTATGGCTACACCTTC,CASSPRQATYGYTF
TRBV14,.,many,TRBJ2-3,TGTGCCAGCAGCCTGCACGCGGGCTTGGATACGCAGTATTTT,CASSLHAGLDTQYF
TRBV7-2,.,.,TRBJ2-4,TGTGCCAGCAGCCTGGCTTTAGTGGGAGTGGGTAACATTCAGTACTTC,CASSLALVGVGNIQYF
TRBV7-8,.,.,TRBJ2-1,TGTGCCAGCAGCCCCCGTGATGTCCCACTCTCCTACAATGAGCAGTTCTTC,CASSPRDVPLSYNEQFF
TRBV6-5,.,.,TRBJ2-3,TGTGCCAGCAGTTACGATAGGGTGAATACGCAGTATTTT,CASSYDRVNTQYF
TRBV20-1,.,few,TRBJ2-7,TGCAGTGCGCCCCGGGCGAGCTCCTACGAGCAGTACTTC,CSAPRASSYEQYF
TRBV12-3/TRBV12-4,TRBD2,.,TRBJ2-3,TGTGCCAGCAGTGACCTGGGGACTAGCAAATGGGATACGCAGTATTTT,CASSDLGTSKWDTQYF
TRBV20-1,.,many,TRBJ2-1,TGCAGTGCTAGGGCGAGCACCTACAATGAGCAGTTCTTC,CSARASTYNEQFF
TRBV18,TRBD2,few,TRBJ2-1,TGTGCCAGCTCACCACCGACTAGCGGGGACTACAATGAGCAGTTCTTC,CASSPPTSGDYNEQFF
TRBV20-1,.,.,TRBJ1-5,TGCAGTGCCCAGACAGGAAATCAGCCCCAGCATTTT,CSAQTGNQPQHF
TRBV28,.,few,TRBJ1-5,TGTGCCAGCAGTTTAAGGGCTGGTCAGGGCAATCAGCCCCAGCATTTT,CASSLRAGQGNQPQHF
TRBV6-5,.,many,TRBJ2-7,TGTGCCAGCAGTTACTCGTTGGGGGAGGAGCAGTACTTC,CASSYSLGEEQYF
TRBV29-1,TRBD1,.,TRBJ2-5,TGCAGCGTGGGGACAGGGCAAGAGACCCAGTACTTC,CSVGTGQETQYF
TRBV29-1,.,.,TRBJ1-2,TGCAGCGTTGCCATAGGGGTCTATGGCTACACCTTC,CSVAIGVYGYTF
TRBV19,.,.,TRBJ1-5,TGTGCCAGCTCCGTCCGCAGGGAACGAACCAATCAGCCCCAGCATTTT,CASSVRRERTNQPQHF
TRBV5-5,.,many,TRBJ2-7,TGTGCCAGCAGGGCCGACGGGCCTTGGGACTACGAGCAGTACTTC,CASRADGPWDYEQYF
TRBV12-3/TRBV12-4,.,many,TRBJ2-2,TGTGCCAGCAGCCCCCGAGGGGGACCCTCGACCGGGGAGCTGTTTTTT,CASSPRGGPSTGELFF
TRBV7-2,.,.,TRBJ2-7,TGTGCCAGCAGCCCGACAGGACCTCCCTACGAGCAGTACTTC,CASSPTGPPYEQYF